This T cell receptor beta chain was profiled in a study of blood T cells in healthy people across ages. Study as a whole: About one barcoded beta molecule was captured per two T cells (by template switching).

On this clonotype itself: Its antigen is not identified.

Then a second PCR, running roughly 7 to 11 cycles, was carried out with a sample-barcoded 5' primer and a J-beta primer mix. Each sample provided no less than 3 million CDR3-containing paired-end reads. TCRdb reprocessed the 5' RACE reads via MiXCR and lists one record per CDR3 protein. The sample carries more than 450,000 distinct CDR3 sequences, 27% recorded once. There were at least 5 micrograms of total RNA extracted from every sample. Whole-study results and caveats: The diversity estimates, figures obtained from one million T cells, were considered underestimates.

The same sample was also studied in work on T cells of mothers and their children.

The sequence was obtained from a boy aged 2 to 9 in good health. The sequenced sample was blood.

In DNA, the CDR3 is TGTGCCAGCAGCTTTGAGGGTGTAACCTATAATTCACCCCTCCACTTT. Its protein is CASSFEGVTYNSPLHF. The chain recombines TRBV7-8 with TRBJ1-6; D gene ambiguous. Deletions cut 3 bases from V and 2 bases from J, with 11 bases between. There are 16 residues in the CDR3. Germline V lookup: CDR1 SGHVS, CDR2 FQNEAQ. The full variable domain, rest sourced from reference TRBV7-8 and TRBJ1-6, is GAGVSQSPRYKVAKRGQDVALRCDPISGHVSLFWYQQALGQGPEFLTYFQNEAQLDKSGLPSDRFFAERPEGSVSTLKIQRTQQEDSAVYLCASSFEGVTYNSPLHFGNGTRLTVT.